This is a list of T cell receptor beta chains from one sample in a study of T cell responses to AZD1222 COVID-19 vaccine. Data came from immunoSEQ multiplex PCR; TCRdb stores just in-frame clones and leaves some out. Of about 130,000 clones listed, 89% are singletons. Specimen: peripheral blood, collected on day 0 of AZD1222 vaccination. The receptors originated from an adult in good health. The CDR3 runs from the conserved cysteine through the conserved F or W. Fields, in order: CDR3 DNA, CDR3 protein, J gene, D gene, V gene, clone size. The D gene is left open where the match is weak. The size of a clone is reported for some rows only, either as once, few or many, or as a class for expanded clones.

CDR3nt: TGCGCCAGCAGTCTCTCCGGCGACCGCACAGATACGCAGTATTTT; CDR3aa: CASSLSGDRTDTQYF; j_gene: TRBJ2-3; d_gene: NA; v_gene: TRBV5-1; abundance: NA
CDR3nt: TGTGCCAGCAGCTTTGGGGGTGCAGGCGGCGAGACCCAGTACTTC; CDR3aa: CASSFGGAGGETQYF; j_gene: TRBJ2-5; d_gene: NA; v_gene: TRBV7-9; abundance: NA
CDR3nt: TGTGCCTCCTCAACGGGACTAGCGGGGGGGCCTGTCACAGATACGCAGTATTTT; CDR3aa: CASSTGLAGGPVTDTQYF; j_gene: TRBJ2-3; d_gene: TRBD2; v_gene: TRBV30; abundance: few
CDR3nt: TGTGCCAGCAGTGGACAGATGAATCAGCCCCAGCATTTT; CDR3aa: CASSGQMNQPQHF; j_gene: TRBJ1-5; d_gene: NA; v_gene: TRBV2; abundance: NA
CDR3nt: TGTGCCACCAGAGAGGTGACCTTCTACAATGAGCAGTTCTTC; CDR3aa: CATREVTFYNEQFF; j_gene: TRBJ2-1; d_gene: NA; v_gene: TRBV24-1; abundance: NA
CDR3nt: TGTGCCAGCAGACCCCCTCGAGGGGGGTACACCGGGGAGCTGTTTTTT; CDR3aa: CASRPPRGGYTGELFF; j_gene: TRBJ2-2; d_gene: NA; v_gene: TRBV3-1/TRBV3-2; abundance: NA
CDR3nt: TGTGCCAGTAGTACTGCCAACAACAATGAGCAGTTCTTC; CDR3aa: CASSTANNNEQFF; j_gene: TRBJ2-1; d_gene: NA; v_gene: TRBV19; abundance: NA
CDR3nt: TGTGCCAGCTTGGCAGGGCGAGGCCTTACTTCACCCCTCCACTTT; CDR3aa: CASLAGRGLTSPLHF; j_gene: TRBJ1-6; d_gene: NA; v_gene: TRBV2; abundance: NA
CDR3nt: TGTGCCATCAGTAGGGGGGGGGATGACACTGAAGCTTTCTTT; CDR3aa: CAISRGGDDTEAFF; j_gene: TRBJ1-1; d_gene: NA; v_gene: TRBV10-3; abundance: NA
CDR3nt: TGTGCCAGCAGCTTAGGGGGCCTTAGGGACGAGCAGTACTTC; CDR3aa: CASSLGGLRDEQYF; j_gene: TRBJ2-7; d_gene: NA; v_gene: TRBV11-1; abundance: once
CDR3nt: TGTGCCAGCAGTCGTGGAGAAAATCAGCCCCAGCATTTT; CDR3aa: CASSRGENQPQHF; j_gene: TRBJ1-5; d_gene: NA; v_gene: TRBV6-2/TRBV6-3; abundance: NA
CDR3nt: TGTGCCAGCAGCTCCAACTACGAGCAGTACTTC; CDR3aa: CASSSNYEQYF; j_gene: TRBJ2-7; d_gene: NA; v_gene: TRBV5-4; abundance: NA
CDR3nt: TGCGCCAGCAGCCCCGAGGGAGGAATCTATGGCTACACCTTC; CDR3aa: CASSPEGGIYGYTF; j_gene: TRBJ1-2; d_gene: NA; v_gene: TRBV5-1; abundance: NA
CDR3nt: TGTGCTAGTGGTTTGGCTGAAGATTCGTCAGGACAGCGATTTGAAGCTTTCTTT; CDR3aa: CASGLAEDSSGQRFEAFF; j_gene: TRBJ1-1; d_gene: NA; v_gene: TRBV12-5; abundance: NA
CDR3nt: TGTGCCAGCACCTGGGGGGGGGATACTGAAGCTTTCTTT; CDR3aa: CASTWGGDTEAFF; j_gene: TRBJ1-1; d_gene: NA; v_gene: TRBV12-3/TRBV12-4; abundance: NA
CDR3nt: TGTGCCAGCAGTCAGGGGTTCCAGCCCCAGCATTTT; CDR3aa: CASSQGFQPQHF; j_gene: TRBJ1-5; d_gene: NA; v_gene: TRBV2; abundance: NA
CDR3nt: TGTGCCACCAGCAGAGATTTCTCGACAGGAAACACCATATATTTT; CDR3aa: CATSRDFSTGNTIYF; j_gene: TRBJ1-3; d_gene: NA; v_gene: TRBV15; abundance: NA
CDR3nt: TGTGCCAGCAACCCGGGACAGGCTAACACCGGGGAGCTGTTTTTT; CDR3aa: CASNPGQANTGELFF; j_gene: TRBJ2-2; d_gene: TRBD1; v_gene: TRBV7-9; abundance: NA
CDR3nt: TGTGCCAGCAGCCCGACAGGGGGCTTCAACGAGCAGTACTTC; CDR3aa: CASSPTGGFNEQYF; j_gene: TRBJ2-7; d_gene: TRBD1; v_gene: TRBV5-4; abundance: NA
CDR3nt: TGTGCCAGCAGCGGGGGAGAGTGGTCCCTCTATGGCTACACCTTC; CDR3aa: CASSGGEWSLYGYTF; j_gene: TRBJ1-2; d_gene: NA; v_gene: TRBV7-2; abundance: NA
CDR3nt: TGTGCCAGCTCACCACAGGCACCGCGGGACAGTCGTGATGGCTACACCTTC; CDR3aa: CASSPQAPRDSRDGYTF; j_gene: TRBJ1-2; d_gene: TRBD1; v_gene: TRBV18; abundance: NA
CDR3nt: TGTGCCAGCAGTACTCAAAGCAATGAGCAGTTCTTC; CDR3aa: CASSTQSNEQFF; j_gene: TRBJ2-1; d_gene: NA; v_gene: TRBV6-6; abundance: NA
CDR3nt: TGTGCCAGCAGCCAAGTCTCCGAGCAGTACTTC; CDR3aa: CASSQVSEQYF; j_gene: TRBJ2-7; d_gene: NA; v_gene: TRBV14; abundance: NA
CDR3nt: TGTGCCAGCACCGCTTGGGGGACAGACACCGGGGAGCTGTTTTTT; CDR3aa: CASTAWGTDTGELFF; j_gene: TRBJ2-2; d_gene: TRBD1; v_gene: TRBV2; abundance: NA
CDR3nt: TGTGCCAGCTCCTCGTTTGGGGACAGGCCCTACGAGCAGTACTTC; CDR3aa: CASSSFGDRPYEQYF; j_gene: TRBJ2-7; d_gene: TRBD1; v_gene: TRBV18; abundance: NA
CDR3nt: TGTGCCAGCAGCCAATTTAGCGATACCGGGGAGCTGTTTTTT; CDR3aa: CASSQFSDTGELFF; j_gene: TRBJ2-2; d_gene: NA; v_gene: TRBV16; abundance: NA
CDR3nt: TGTGCCAGCAGTGAAGGACCTCCCCCGGCAGGGAGCTACACCTTC; CDR3aa: CASSEGPPPAGSYTF; j_gene: TRBJ1-2; d_gene: NA; v_gene: TRBV6-1; abundance: NA
CDR3nt: TGTGCCAGCACCCTGAGGGGGGGTCCGAACACCGGGGAGCTGTTTTTT; CDR3aa: CASTLRGGPNTGELFF; j_gene: TRBJ2-2; d_gene: NA; v_gene: TRBV2; abundance: NA
CDR3nt: TGTGCCAGCAGCTTAAGCTCCTACCAAGAGACCCAGTACTTC; CDR3aa: CASSLSSYQETQYF; j_gene: TRBJ2-5; d_gene: NA; v_gene: TRBV7-9; abundance: NA
CDR3nt: TGTGCCAGCAACCAGCGTAACCCTGAAGCTTTCTTT; CDR3aa: CASNQRNPEAFF; j_gene: TRBJ1-1; d_gene: NA; v_gene: TRBV6-5; abundance: NA
CDR3nt: TGTGCCAGCAGCACGACAGGGCTTGGCTACACCTTC; CDR3aa: CASSTTGLGYTF; j_gene: TRBJ1-2; d_gene: TRBD1; v_gene: TRBV4-2; abundance: NA
CDR3nt: TGTGCCAGCAGCGTAGATACAGGACGTGGTCATGGCTACACCTTC; CDR3aa: CASSVDTGRGHGYTF; j_gene: TRBJ1-2; d_gene: NA; v_gene: TRBV9; abundance: NA
CDR3nt: TGCAGTGCTACCCTGATTCGGAACGCTTTCTTT; CDR3aa: CSATLIRNAFF; j_gene: TRBJ1-1; d_gene: NA; v_gene: TRBV20-1; abundance: NA
CDR3nt: TGTGCCAGCAGGCGACTAGCCCCCACAGATACGCAGTATTTT; CDR3aa: CASRRLAPTDTQYF; j_gene: TRBJ2-3; d_gene: TRBD2; v_gene: TRBV6-5; abundance: NA
CDR3nt: TGTGCCAGTAGTACGAACAGGGACGCCGGGGAGCTGTTTTTT; CDR3aa: CASSTNRDAGELFF; j_gene: TRBJ2-2; d_gene: NA; v_gene: TRBV19; abundance: NA
CDR3nt: TGTGCCAGCAGTTTATCGGCAGCAAACTATGGCTACACCTTC; CDR3aa: CASSLSAANYGYTF; j_gene: TRBJ1-2; d_gene: NA; v_gene: TRBV27; abundance: NA
CDR3nt: TGTGCCAGCAGTGAAATGACTAGCTTTGAGACCCAGTACTTC; CDR3aa: CASSEMTSFETQYF; j_gene: TRBJ2-5; d_gene: TRBD2; v_gene: TRBV6-1; abundance: NA
CDR3nt: TGCGCCAGCAGCCAGGAGGAACAGGGACAGCTTGGCTACACCTTC; CDR3aa: CASSQEEQGQLGYTF; j_gene: TRBJ1-2; d_gene: TRBD1; v_gene: TRBV4-1; abundance: NA
CDR3nt: TGTGCCAGCAGCTTAGGTTTGGGCAGACGGAACACTGAAGCTTTCTTT; CDR3aa: CASSLGLGRRNTEAFF; j_gene: TRBJ1-1; d_gene: NA; v_gene: TRBV7-9; abundance: NA
CDR3nt: TGTGCCAGCTTGTCTGGAAACACCATATATTTT; CDR3aa: CASLSGNTIYF; j_gene: TRBJ1-3; d_gene: NA; v_gene: TRBV2; abundance: NA
CDR3nt: TGTGCCAGCAGCTTAGCCCTACCCCAATTCGGAGGAGCTTTCTTT; CDR3aa: CASSLALPQFGGAFF; j_gene: TRBJ1-1; d_gene: NA; v_gene: TRBV7-9; abundance: NA
CDR3nt: TGTGCCAGCAGTGAACAGGGGGTCCTCTACGAGCAGTACTTC; CDR3aa: CASSEQGVLYEQYF; j_gene: TRBJ2-7; d_gene: TRBD1; v_gene: TRBV2; abundance: NA
CDR3nt: TGTGCCACCAGCGGAGATATCCAAGGGCGTAAAGGGGGCTACACCTTC; CDR3aa: CATSGDIQGRKGGYTF; j_gene: TRBJ1-2; d_gene: NA; v_gene: TRBV15; abundance: NA
CDR3nt: TGCGCCAGCAGCCGACTTATGGCAGGGACGCTCAATGAGCAGTTCTTC; CDR3aa: CASSRLMAGTLNEQFF; j_gene: TRBJ2-1; d_gene: NA; v_gene: TRBV4-1; abundance: NA
CDR3nt: TGTGCCAGCAGCCCGGGACAGCACAATTACGGGGAAAAACTGTTTTTT; CDR3aa: CASSPGQHNYGEKLFF; j_gene: TRBJ1-4; d_gene: TRBD1; v_gene: TRBV3-1/TRBV3-2; abundance: NA
CDR3nt: TGTGCCAGCTCACCGACTCCAGGGGGAGAGACCCAGTACTTC; CDR3aa: CASSPTPGGETQYF; j_gene: TRBJ2-5; d_gene: TRBD1; v_gene: TRBV18; abundance: NA
CDR3nt: TGTGCCAGCAAGGCACTAGCGAACACAGATACGCAGTATTTT; CDR3aa: CASKALANTDTQYF; j_gene: TRBJ2-3; d_gene: TRBD2; v_gene: TRBV2; abundance: NA
CDR3nt: TGTGCCAGCAGTAACCCAGGGGGTCGCACTGAAGCTTTCTTT; CDR3aa: CASSNPGGRTEAFF; j_gene: TRBJ1-1; d_gene: TRBD1; v_gene: TRBV6-2/TRBV6-3; abundance: NA
CDR3nt: TGTGCCAGCAGTGAAGCTCTATTCGACAGGGGGCGTCAGGAGACCCAGTACTTC; CDR3aa: CASSEALFDRGRQETQYF; j_gene: TRBJ2-5; d_gene: TRBD1; v_gene: TRBV6-1; abundance: once
CDR3nt: TGTGCCAGCAGCCGGGACAGGGCAGGACAGCCCCAGCATTTT; CDR3aa: CASSRDRAGQPQHF; j_gene: TRBJ1-5; d_gene: TRBD1; v_gene: TRBV6-5; abundance: NA
CDR3nt: TGTGCCAGCAGCTTAAGGGGTTGGAACACCGGGGAGCTGTTTTTT; CDR3aa: CASSLRGWNTGELFF; j_gene: TRBJ2-2; d_gene: NA; v_gene: TRBV11-2; abundance: NA
CDR3nt: TGTGCCAGCAGCTTTTCCAGCTCCTACGAGCAGTACTTC; CDR3aa: CASSFSSSYEQYF; j_gene: TRBJ2-7; d_gene: NA; v_gene: TRBV7-9; abundance: NA
CDR3nt: TGTGCCAGTGGGCAGACAGGGCAAAGCAATCAGCCCCAGCATTTT; CDR3aa: CASGQTGQSNQPQHF; j_gene: TRBJ1-5; d_gene: TRBD1; v_gene: TRBV19; abundance: NA
CDR3nt: TGCAGCGTCTCAGGGGCCTCTTTGAATGAGCAGTTCTTC; CDR3aa: CSVSGASLNEQFF; j_gene: TRBJ2-1; d_gene: NA; v_gene: TRBV29-1; abundance: NA